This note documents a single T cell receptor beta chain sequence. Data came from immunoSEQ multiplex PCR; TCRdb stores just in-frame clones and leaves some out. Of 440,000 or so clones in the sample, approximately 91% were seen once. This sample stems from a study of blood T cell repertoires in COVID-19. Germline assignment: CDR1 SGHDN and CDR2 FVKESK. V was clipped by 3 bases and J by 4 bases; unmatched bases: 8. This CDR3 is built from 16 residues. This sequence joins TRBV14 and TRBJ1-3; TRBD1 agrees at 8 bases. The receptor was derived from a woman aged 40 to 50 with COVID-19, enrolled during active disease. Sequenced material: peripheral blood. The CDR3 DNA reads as TGTGCCAGCAGCCATTCGCAGGGGGCTGGCGGAAACACCATATATTTT. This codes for CASSHSQGAGGNTIYF.